What follows are 4 T cell receptor beta chains derived from one specimen sequenced in a study of T cell changes during pregnancy in multiple sclerosis. Generated by immunoSEQ multiplex PCR, the TCRdb table keeps only in-frame clones and is missing some. The table lists some 120,000 clones, around 95% of them singletons, with more than 0.4% in the top ten. The material was peripheral blood, obtained after pregnancy. The receptors were gathered from a female donor with multiple sclerosis, enrolled in a pregnancy study.

The V gene is TRBV18, the J gene TRBJ2-5; D is unclear. The CDR3 contains 13 residues. Trimming pared 4 bases from V and 4 bases from J, leaving 10 bases between. Germline V gene data show CDR1 as KGHSH and CDR2 as LQKENI. The CDR3 sequence: CASSQTMPETQYF. The CDR3, as DNA: TGTGCCAGCTCACAAACAATGCCAGAGACCCAGTACTTC.

CDR3 in DNA: TGCGCCAGCAGCTTCACGACAGGGTCCTACGAGCAGTACTTC. It codes for CASSFTTGSYEQYF. The rearrangement uses TRBV5-1 and TRBJ2-7; 7 bases are a match to TRBD1. The CDR3 consists of 14 residues. CDR1 is SGHRS, CDR2 YFSETQ, per germline. The V and J ends lost 2 bases and 1 base, in that order; junction bases with no gene match: 3.

Concerning this clone: One end of the junction is discordant with germline, which a read error may explain. The chain uses TRBV7-7 and TRBJ2-5, with D perhaps matching TRBD1 or TRBD2 (6 bases each). The CDR3 sequence is 14 residues long. Germline V CDR1 and CDR2: SSHAT, FNYEAQ (reference sequence). The CDR3 nucleotides read TGTGCTAGCAGCTTAGGGGGGCAGCAAGAGACCCAGTACTTC. Protein: CASSLGGQQETQYF.

This chain links TRBV19 with TRBJ1-5; the D is unclear. The germline CDR1 and CDR2 sequences are LNHDA and SQIVND (reference sequence). Trimming left V 6 bases short and J 2 bases short, with 14 bases between. This CDR3 spans 15 amino acids. The CDR3 DNA reads TGTGCCAGTAGCAAAGCCGGGGTAGGCAATCAGCCCCAGCATTTT. Its translation is CASSKAGVGNQPQHF.